This T cell receptor beta chain was captured in a study of T cell changes during pregnancy in multiple sclerosis. Sequencing used immunoSEQ multiplex PCR; TCRdb keeps in-frame clones, though not all of them. The data show 50,000 to 60,000 clones, around 85% seen once. Germline CDR1 and CDR2: SGHVS and FNYEAQ. CDR3 length equals 15 residues. The trim removed 6 bases at V and 1 base at J, leaving 7 bases unmatched. This chain uses TRBV7-6 with TRBJ1-1, with 8 bases matching TRBD1. The TCR comes from a female donor with multiple sclerosis, enrolled in a pregnancy study. This sample comprised CD4+ T cells from peripheral blood mononuclear cells, obtained in the third trimester of pregnancy. CDR3 nucleotide sequence: TGTGCCAGCAGTTCCAAACAGGGGGAGAACACTGAAGCTTTCTTT. Translation: CASSSKQGENTEAFF. The full variable domain, its missing parts supplied by reference TRBV7-6 and TRBJ1-1, is GAGVSQSPRYKVTKRGQDVALRCDPISGHVSLYWYRQALGQGPEFLTYFNYEAQQDKSGLPNDRFSAERPEGSISTLTIQRTEQRDSAMYRCASSSKQGENTEAFFGQGTRLTVV.